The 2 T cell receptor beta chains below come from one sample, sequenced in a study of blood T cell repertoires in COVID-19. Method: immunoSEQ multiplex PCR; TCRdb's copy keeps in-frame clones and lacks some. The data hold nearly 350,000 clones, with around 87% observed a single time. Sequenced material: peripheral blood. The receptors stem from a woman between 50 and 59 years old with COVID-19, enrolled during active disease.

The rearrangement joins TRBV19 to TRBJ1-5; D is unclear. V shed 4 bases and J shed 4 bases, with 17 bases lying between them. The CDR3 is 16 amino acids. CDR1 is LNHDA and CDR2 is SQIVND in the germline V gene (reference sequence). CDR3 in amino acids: CASSTNGRGENQPQHF. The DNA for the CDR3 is TGTGCCAGTAGTACCAACGGACGGGGAGAAAATCAGCCCCAGCATTTT.

DNA of the CDR3: TGTGCCAGCCCCGGAGGAGGCAGAGACCATCAGCCCCAGCATTTT. Residues: CASPGGGRDHQPQHF. V usage is TRBV21-1 and J usage is TRBJ1-5. TRBV21-1 is marked as a pseudogene. The CDR3 spans 15 residues.